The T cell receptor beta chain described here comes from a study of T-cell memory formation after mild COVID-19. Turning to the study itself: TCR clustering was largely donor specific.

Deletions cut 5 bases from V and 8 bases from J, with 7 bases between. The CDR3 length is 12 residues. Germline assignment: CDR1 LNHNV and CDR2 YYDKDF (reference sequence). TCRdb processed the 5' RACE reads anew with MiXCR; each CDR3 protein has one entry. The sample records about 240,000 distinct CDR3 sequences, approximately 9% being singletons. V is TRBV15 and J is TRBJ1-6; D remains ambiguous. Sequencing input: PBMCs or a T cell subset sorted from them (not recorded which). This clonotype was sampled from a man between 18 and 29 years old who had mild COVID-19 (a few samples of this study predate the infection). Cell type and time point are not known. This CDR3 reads CATSPPHSPLHF. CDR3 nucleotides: TGTGCCACCAGCCCCCCACATTCACCCCTCCACTTT.